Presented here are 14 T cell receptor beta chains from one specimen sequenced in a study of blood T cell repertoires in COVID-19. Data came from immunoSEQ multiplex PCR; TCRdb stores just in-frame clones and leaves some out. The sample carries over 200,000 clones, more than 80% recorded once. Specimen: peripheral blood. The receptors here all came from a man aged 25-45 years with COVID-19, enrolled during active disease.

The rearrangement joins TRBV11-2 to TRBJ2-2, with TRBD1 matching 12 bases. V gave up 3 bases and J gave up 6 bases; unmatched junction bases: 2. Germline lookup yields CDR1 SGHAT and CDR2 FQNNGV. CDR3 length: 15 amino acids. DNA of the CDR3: TGTGCCAGCAGCTTCGGGACAGGGGGCGCCGGGGAGCTGTTTTTT. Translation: CASSFGTGGAGELFF.

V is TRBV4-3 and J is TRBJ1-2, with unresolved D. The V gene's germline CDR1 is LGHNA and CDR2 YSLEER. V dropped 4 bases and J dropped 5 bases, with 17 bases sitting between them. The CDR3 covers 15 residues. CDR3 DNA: TGCGCCAGCAGCCGCATACCGGTCTCGGGATATGGCTACACCTTC. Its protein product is CASSRIPVSGYGYTF.

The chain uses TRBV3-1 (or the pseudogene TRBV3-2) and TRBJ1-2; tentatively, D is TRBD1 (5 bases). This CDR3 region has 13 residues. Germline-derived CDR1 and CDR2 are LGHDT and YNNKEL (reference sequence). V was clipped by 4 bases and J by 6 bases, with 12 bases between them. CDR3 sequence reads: CASSPTLGDGYTF. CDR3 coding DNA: TGTGCCAGCAGCCCAACCTTAGGGGATGGCTACACCTTC.

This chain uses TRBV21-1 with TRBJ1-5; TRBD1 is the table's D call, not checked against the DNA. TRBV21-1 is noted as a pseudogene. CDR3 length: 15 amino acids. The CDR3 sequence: CASSPRTRVGQPQHF. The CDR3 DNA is TGTGCCAGCAGCCCCCGTACCAGGGTCGGTCAGCCCCAGCATTTT.

The CDR3, as DNA: TGTGCCATCAGTGCGGCTAGCGGGAGGAGGGTGCAGTACTTC. Translation gives CAISAASGRRVQYF. V usage is TRBV10-3 and J usage is TRBJ2-7; 11 bases align to TRBD2. The CDR3 extends over 14 amino acids. The V gene end was trimmed by 4 bases and the J gene end by 9 bases; junction bases not matched to a gene: 8. Germline loops: CDR1 ENHRY, CDR2 SYGVKD.

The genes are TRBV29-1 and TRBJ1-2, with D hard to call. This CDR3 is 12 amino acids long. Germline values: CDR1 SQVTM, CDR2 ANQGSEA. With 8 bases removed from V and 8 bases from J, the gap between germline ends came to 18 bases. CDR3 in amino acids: CSCHAGVGGYTF. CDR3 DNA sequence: TGCAGCTGCCATGCCGGGGTGGGCGGCTACACCTTC.

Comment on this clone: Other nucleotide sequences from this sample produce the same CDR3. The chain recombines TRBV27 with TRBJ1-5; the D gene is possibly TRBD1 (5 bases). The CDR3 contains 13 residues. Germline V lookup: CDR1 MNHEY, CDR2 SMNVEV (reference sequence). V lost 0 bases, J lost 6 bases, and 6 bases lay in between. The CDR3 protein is CASSLSRAQPQHF. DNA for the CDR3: TGTGCCAGCAGTTTATCCAGGGCTCAGCCCCAGCATTTT.

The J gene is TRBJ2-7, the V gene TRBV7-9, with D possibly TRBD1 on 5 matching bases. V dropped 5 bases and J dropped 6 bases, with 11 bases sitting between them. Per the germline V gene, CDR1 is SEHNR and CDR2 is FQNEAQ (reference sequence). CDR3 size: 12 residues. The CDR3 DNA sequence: TGTGCCAGCAGCCCCCAGGGCGGCGAGCAGTACTTC. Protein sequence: CASSPQGGEQYF.

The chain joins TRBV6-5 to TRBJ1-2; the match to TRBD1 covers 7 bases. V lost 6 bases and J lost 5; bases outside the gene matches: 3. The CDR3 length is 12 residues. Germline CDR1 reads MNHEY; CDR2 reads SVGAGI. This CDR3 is CASRSTGYGYTF. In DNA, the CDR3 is TGTGCCAGCAGATCGACAGGGTATGGCTACACCTTC.

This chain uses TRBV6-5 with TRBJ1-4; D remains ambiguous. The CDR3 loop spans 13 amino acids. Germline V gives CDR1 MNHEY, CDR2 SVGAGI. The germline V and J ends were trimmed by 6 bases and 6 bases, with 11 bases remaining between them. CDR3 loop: CASRAGTDEKLFF. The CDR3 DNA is TGTGCCAGCAGGGCAGGTACGGATGAAAAACTGTTTTTT.

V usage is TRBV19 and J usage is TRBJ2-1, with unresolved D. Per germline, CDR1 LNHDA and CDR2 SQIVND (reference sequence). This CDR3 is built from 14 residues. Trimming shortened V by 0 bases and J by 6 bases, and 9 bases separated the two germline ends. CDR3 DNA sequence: TGTGCCAGTAGTATAGACCCCTACCCCAATGAGCAGTTCTTC. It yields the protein CASSIDPYPNEQFF.

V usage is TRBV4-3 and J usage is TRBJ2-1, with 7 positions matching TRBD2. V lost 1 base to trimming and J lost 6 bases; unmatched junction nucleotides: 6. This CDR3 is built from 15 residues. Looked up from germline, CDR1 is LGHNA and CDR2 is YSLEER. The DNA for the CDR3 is TGCGCCAGCAGCCAAGGTCTAGCGGTTACCAATGAGCAGTTCTTC. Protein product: CASSQGLAVTNEQFF.

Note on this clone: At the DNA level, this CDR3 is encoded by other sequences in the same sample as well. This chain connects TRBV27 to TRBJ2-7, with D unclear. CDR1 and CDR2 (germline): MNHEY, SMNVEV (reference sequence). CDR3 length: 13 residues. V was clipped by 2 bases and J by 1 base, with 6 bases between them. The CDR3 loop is CASSLGRSYEQYF. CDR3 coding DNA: TGTGCCAGCAGTTTAGGCCGATCCTACGAGCAGTACTTC.

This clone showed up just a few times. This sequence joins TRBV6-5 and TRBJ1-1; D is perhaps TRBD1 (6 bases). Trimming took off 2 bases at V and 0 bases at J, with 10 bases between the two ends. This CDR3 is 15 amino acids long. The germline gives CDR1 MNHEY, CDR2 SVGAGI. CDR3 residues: CASSYRAGVNTEAFF. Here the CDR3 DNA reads TGTGCCAGCAGTTACAGGGCAGGGGTGAACACTGAAGCTTTCTTT.